This section outlines one TCR beta chain sequence together with its context. In the original workflow: Amplification of reference gene primers provided the estimated nucleated cell counts. Here immunoSEQ multiplex PCR was the method, and the copy in TCRdb shows in-frame clones only, minus some. D and trimming come from the DNA, and the V and J calls and clone size come from that table. This table holds more than 45,000 clones, just under 90% found once. This sample was taken from a study of blood T cell repertoires in COVID-19. Whole-study context: Acute and convalescent COVID-19 specimens originated in the United States, Italy and Spain. Sources were T cells, B-cell-depleted T cells, or PBMCs; the material itself was cDNA or gDNA.

The CDR3 has 16 residues. Germline V gives CDR1 SGHTA, CDR2 FQGNSA. V lost 4 bases and J lost 0, with 15 bases in between. The chain recombines TRBV7-2 with TRBJ1-2; maybe TRBD1 (5 bases). The receptor was isolated from a man aged 60-69 years with acute or convalescent COVID-19. Sequencing was carried out using peripheral blood. CDR3: CASSSSRGFANYGYTF. The CDR3 DNA is TGTGCCAGCAGCTCCTCGCGGGGCTTCGCTAACTATGGCTACACCTTC.